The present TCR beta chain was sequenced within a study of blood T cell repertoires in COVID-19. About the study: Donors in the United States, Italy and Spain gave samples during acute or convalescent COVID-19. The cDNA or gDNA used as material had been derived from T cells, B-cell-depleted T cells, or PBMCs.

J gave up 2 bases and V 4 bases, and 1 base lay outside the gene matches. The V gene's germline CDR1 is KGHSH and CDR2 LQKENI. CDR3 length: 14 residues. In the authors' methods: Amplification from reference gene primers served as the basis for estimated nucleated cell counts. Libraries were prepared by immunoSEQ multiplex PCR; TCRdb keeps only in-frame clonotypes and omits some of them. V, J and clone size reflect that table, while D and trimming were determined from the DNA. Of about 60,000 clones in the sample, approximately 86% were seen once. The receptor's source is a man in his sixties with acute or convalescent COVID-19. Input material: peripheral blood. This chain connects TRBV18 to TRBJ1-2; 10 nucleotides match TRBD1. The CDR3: CASSLGQGNYGYTF. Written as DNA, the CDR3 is TGTGCCAGCTCACTGGGACAGGGGAACTATGGCTACACCTTC.